A selection of T cell receptor beta chains follows, all from one sample in a study of human T cells and chemical hapten exposure. MiXCR, run by TCRdb on the reads, gives a single entry per CDR3 protein. This table holds 95,000 to 150,000 distinct CDR3 sequences, roughly 8.5% found once. The sequenced sample was whole blood. All receptors come from a human donor in good health. Some clones in this sample may be carry-over from other donors' samples. CDR3s include the opening cysteine and the closing phenylalanine or tryptophan. D genes are given only for firm matches. Clone size is given for some rows only: seen once, a few or many times, or a class if the clone is expanded.

d_gene,abundance,j_gene,v_gene,CDR3nt,CDR3aa
.,few,TRBJ2-7,TRBV6-2/TRBV6-3,TGTGCCAGCAGTGACAATCTAGGACCCTACGAGCAGTACTTC,CASSDNLGPYEQYF
.,.,TRBJ2-2,TRBV5-1,TGCGCCAGCAGTTACTTCGAGGGAACCGGGGAGCTGTTTTTT,CASSYFEGTGELFF
.,.,TRBJ2-7,TRBV7-9,TGTGCCAGCAGCTTAGGAAGTCCTAGCTCCGAGCAGTACTTC,CASSLGSPSSEQYF
.,many,TRBJ2-7,TRBV4-1,TGCGCCAGCAGCCAAGAAGCGGCCCCGCCTTCTGGGCAGTACTTC,CASSQEAAPPSGQYF
.,many,TRBJ2-1,TRBV29-1,TGCAGCGTTAACAGGGCAATGGGGTATAGTGAGCAGTTCTTC,CSVNRAMGYSEQFF
TRBD2,.,TRBJ2-5,TRBV10-3,TGTGCCATCAGTGTCCCTAGCGGGGGCGTCGAAGAGACCCAGTACTTC,CAISVPSGGVEETQYF
.,.,TRBJ2-1,TRBV27,TGTGCCAGCAGTTTACCCGAGTCGAGGTACAATGAGCAGTTCTTC,CASSLPESRYNEQFF
.,.,TRBJ2-1,TRBV25-1,TGTGCCAGCAGTGACCCCCACAGTGGGGCTGAGCAGTTCTTC,CASSDPHSGAEQFF
.,.,TRBJ1-5,TRBV30,TGTGCCTGGAGTGTATCGGGCGACCAGCCCCAGCATTTT,CAWSVSGDQPQHF
TRBD2,many,TRBJ2-1,TRBV6-6,TGTGCCAGCAGTTACTCGGGACTAGCGGGGATCTACAATGAGCAGTTCTTC,CASSYSGLAGIYNEQFF
.,.,TRBJ1-5,TRBV19,TGTGCCAGTAGTTACCGAACCGGAAGCTATAGCAATCAGCCCCAGCATTTT,CASSYRTGSYSNQPQHF
.,few,TRBJ1-4,TRBV5-5,TGTGCCAGCAGCCCTGGCTCATTTAATGAAAAACTGTTTTTT,CASSPGSFNEKLFF
TRBD1,many,TRBJ1-1,TRBV29-1,TGCAGCGTTGCCAGGGGGCTGAACACTGAAGCTTTCTTT,CSVARGLNTEAFF
.,few,TRBJ1-3,TRBV10-3,TGTGCCATCAGTGAGTCGGGCAGGGGCCGAGTCACCATATATTTT,CAISESGRGRVTIYF
.,many,TRBJ2-3,TRBV11-2,TGTGCCAGCAGCCCACCCACAGATACGCAGTATTTT,CASSPPTDTQYF
.,many,TRBJ2-1,TRBV4-2,TGTGCCAGCAGCCAAGATCTTTACAATGAGCAGTTCTTC,CASSQDLYNEQFF
.,.,TRBJ1-1,TRBV10-3,TGTGCCATTCTAGTGAACACTGAAGCTTTCTTT,CAILVNTEAFF
.,few,TRBJ2-2,TRBV12-3/TRBV12-4,TGTGCCAGCAGACCCGGGACATCCACCGGGGAGCTGTTTTTT,CASRPGTSTGELFF
TRBD1,few,TRBJ2-2,TRBV25-1,TGTGCCAGCAGTGTGACAGGGTCCACCGGGGAGCTGTTTTTT,CASSVTGSTGELFF
.,.,TRBJ1-5,TRBV7-2,TGTGCCAGCAGCAGCCGGGGCGGCGCTCAGCCCCAGCATTTT,CASSSRGGAQPQHF
.,few,TRBJ1-1,TRBV13,TGTGCCAGCAGCCCGCGACAGGCCAAGGGGCCTGAAGCTTTCTTT,CASSPRQAKGPEAFF
.,few,TRBJ1-1,TRBV20-1,TGCAGTGCTAGAGATCAAGGGGAATCCGTGAACACTGAAGCTTTCTTT,CSARDQGESVNTEAFF
TRBD2,many,TRBJ2-1,TRBV7-2,TGTGCCAGCAGCCGTCCTGGCGGGAGAGTTGAGCAGTTCTTC,CASSRPGGRVEQFF
.,.,TRBJ1-1,TRBV7-8,TGTGCCAGCAGCTTAGCGCACAGGTCCGCTGAAGCTTTCTTT,CASSLAHRSAEAFF
.,few,TRBJ1-6,TRBV7-9,TGTGCCAGCAGCCCGACGAGAGACTATAATTCACCCCTCCACTTT,CASSPTRDYNSPLHF
.,many,TRBJ1-2,TRBV12-3/TRBV12-4,TGTGCCAGCAGGGGGACTATGTCTAACTATGGCTACACCTTC,CASRGTMSNYGYTF